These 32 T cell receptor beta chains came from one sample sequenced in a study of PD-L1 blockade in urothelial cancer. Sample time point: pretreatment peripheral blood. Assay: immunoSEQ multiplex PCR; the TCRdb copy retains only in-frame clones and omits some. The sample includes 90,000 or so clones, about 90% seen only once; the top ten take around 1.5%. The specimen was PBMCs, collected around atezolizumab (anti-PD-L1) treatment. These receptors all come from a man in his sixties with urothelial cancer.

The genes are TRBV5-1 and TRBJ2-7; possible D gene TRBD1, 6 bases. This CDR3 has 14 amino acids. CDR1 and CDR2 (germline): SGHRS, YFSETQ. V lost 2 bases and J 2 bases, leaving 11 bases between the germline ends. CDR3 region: CASSLTGSPYEQYF. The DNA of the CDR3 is TGCGCCAGCAGCTTAACAGGGTCCCCCTACGAGCAGTACTTC. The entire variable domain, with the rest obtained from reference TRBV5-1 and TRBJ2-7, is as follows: KAGVTQTPRYLIKTRGQQVTLSCSPISGHRSVSWYQQTPGQGLQFLFEYFSETQRNKGNFPGRFSGRQFSNSRSEMNVSTLELGDSALYLCASSLTGSPYEQYFGPGTRLTVT.

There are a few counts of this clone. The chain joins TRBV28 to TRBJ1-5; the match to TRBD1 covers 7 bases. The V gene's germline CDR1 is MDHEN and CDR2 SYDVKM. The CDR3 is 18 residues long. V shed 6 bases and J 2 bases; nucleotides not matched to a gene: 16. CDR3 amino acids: CASRKGQGERMGNQPQHF. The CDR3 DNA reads TGTGCCAGCAGGAAAGGGCAGGGGGAAAGGATGGGCAATCAGCCCCAGCATTTT.

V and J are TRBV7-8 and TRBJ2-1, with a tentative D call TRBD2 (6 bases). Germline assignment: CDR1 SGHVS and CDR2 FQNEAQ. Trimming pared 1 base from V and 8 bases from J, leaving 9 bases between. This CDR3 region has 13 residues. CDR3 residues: CASSLGGEYEQFF. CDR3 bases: TGTGCCAGCAGCTTAGGGGGGGAGTATGAGCAGTTCTTC.

For the CDR3, the DNA is TGTGCCAGCAGTGTCCGCGATAAAGGCTACACCTTC. Amino acid sequence: CASSVRDKGYTF. This chain links TRBV25-1 with TRBJ1-2; D uncertain. The CDR3 is made up of 12 amino acids. Germline-derived CDR1 and CDR2 are MGHDK and SYGVNS. Trimming left V 4 bases short and J 8 bases short, with 11 bases between.

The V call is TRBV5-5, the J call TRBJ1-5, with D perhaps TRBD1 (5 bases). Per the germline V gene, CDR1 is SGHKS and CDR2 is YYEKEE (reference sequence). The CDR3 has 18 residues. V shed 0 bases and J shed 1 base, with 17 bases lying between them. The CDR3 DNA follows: TGTGCCAGCAGCTTGGAGACAGATTCCCCGTGGAGCAATCAGCCCCAGCATTTT. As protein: CASSLETDSPWSNQPQHF.

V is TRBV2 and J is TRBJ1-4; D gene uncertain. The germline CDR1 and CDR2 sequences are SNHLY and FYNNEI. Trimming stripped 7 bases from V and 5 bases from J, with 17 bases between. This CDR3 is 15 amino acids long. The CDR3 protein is CASKETQAPNEKLFF. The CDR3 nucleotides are TGTGCCAGCAAAGAGACTCAAGCCCCGAATGAAAAACTGTTTTTT.

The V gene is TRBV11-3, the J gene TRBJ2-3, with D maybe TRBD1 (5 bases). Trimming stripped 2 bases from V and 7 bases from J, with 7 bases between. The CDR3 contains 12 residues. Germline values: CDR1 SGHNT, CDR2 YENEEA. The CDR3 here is CASSLMDNTQYF. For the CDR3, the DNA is TGTGCCAGCAGCTTAATGGACAATACGCAGTATTTT.

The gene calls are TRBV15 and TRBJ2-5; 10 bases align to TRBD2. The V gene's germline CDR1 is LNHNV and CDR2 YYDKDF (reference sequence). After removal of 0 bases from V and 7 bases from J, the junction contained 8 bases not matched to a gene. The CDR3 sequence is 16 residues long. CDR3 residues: CATSRDRPSGGGTQYF. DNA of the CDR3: TGTGCCACCAGCAGAGATAGGCCTAGCGGGGGTGGGACCCAGTACTTC.

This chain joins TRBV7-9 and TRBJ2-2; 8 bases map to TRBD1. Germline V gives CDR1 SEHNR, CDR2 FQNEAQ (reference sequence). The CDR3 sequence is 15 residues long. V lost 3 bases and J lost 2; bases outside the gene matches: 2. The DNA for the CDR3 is TGTGCCAGCAGCTTCAGGGGGCAAAACACCGGGGAGCTGTTTTTT. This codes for CASSFRGQNTGELFF.

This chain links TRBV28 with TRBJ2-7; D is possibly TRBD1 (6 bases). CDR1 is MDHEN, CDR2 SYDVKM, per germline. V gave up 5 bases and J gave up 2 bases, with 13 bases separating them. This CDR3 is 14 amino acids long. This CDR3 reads CASSTRDNAYEQYF. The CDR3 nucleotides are TGTGCCAGCAGTACCCGGGACAACGCCTACGAGCAGTACTTC. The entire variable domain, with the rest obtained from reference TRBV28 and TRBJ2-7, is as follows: DVKVTQSSRYLVKRTGEKVFLECVQDMDHENMFWYRQDPGLGLRLIYFSYDVKMKEKGDIPEGYSVSREKKERFSLILESASTNQTSMYLCASSTRDNAYEQYFGPGTRLTVT.

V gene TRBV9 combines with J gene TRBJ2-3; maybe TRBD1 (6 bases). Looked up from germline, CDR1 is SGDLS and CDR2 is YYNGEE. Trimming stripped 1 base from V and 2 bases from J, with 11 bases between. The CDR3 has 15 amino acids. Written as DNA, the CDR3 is TGTGCCAGCAGCGTAAACCAGGGGACCACAGATACGCAGTATTTT. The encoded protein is CASSVNQGTTDTQYF.

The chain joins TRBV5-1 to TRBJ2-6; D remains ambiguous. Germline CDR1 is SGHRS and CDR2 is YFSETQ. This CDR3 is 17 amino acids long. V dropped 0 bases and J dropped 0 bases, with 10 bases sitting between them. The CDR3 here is CASSLGSFSSGANVLTF. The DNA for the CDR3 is TGCGCCAGCAGCTTGGGCTCCTTTAGCTCTGGGGCCAACGTCCTGACTTTC.

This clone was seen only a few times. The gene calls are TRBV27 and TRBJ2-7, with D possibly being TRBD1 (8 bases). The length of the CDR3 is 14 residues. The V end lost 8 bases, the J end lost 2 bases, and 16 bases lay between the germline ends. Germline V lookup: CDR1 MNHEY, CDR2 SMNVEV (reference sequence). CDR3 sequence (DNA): TGTGCCAGCGCAAGAACAGGGGGGGCCTACGAGCAGTACTTC. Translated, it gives CASARTGGAYEQYF.

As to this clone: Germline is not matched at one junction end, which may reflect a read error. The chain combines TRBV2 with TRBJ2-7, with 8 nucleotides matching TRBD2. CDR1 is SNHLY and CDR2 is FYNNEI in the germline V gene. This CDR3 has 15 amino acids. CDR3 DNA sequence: TGTGCCAGCAGGGAAGGGCGGGGGGCTTCCTACGAGCAGTACTTC. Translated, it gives CASREGRGASYEQYF.

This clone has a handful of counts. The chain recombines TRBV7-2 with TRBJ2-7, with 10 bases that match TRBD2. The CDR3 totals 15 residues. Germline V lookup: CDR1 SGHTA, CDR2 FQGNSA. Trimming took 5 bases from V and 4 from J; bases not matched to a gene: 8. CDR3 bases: TGTGCCAGCAGCCTTACTAGCGGGGCGGGGTACGAGCAGTACTTC. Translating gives CASSLTSGAGYEQYF.

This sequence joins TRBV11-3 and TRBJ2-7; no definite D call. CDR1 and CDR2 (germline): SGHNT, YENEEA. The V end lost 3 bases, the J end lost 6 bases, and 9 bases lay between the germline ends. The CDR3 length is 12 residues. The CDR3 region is CASSFDSGEQYF. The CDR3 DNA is TGTGCCAGCAGCTTCGACTCGGGCGAGCAGTACTTC.

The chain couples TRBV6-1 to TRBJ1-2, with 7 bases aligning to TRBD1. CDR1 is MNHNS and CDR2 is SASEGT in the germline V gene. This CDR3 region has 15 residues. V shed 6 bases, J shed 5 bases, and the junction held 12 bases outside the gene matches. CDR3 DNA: TGTGCCAGCAGGATCTTGACAGGGCTCGCTTATGGCTACACCTTC. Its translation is CASRILTGLAYGYTF.

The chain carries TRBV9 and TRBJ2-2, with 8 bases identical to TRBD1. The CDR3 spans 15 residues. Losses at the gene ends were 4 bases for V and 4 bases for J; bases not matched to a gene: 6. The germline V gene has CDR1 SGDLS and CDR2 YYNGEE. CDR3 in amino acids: CASSFYTGGTGELFF. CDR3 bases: TGTGCCAGCAGCTTTTATACAGGGGGCACCGGGGAGCTGTTTTTT.

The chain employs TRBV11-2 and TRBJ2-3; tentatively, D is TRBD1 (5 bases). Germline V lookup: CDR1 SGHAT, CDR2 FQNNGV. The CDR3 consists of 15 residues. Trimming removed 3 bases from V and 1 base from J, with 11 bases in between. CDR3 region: CASSFSSTGTDTQYF. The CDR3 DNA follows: TGTGCCAGCAGCTTTTCCTCGACAGGCACAGATACGCAGTATTTT.

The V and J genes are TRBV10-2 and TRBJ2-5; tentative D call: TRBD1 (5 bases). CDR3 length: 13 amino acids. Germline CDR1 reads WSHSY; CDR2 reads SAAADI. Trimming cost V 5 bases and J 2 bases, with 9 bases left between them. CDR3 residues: CASSRGTQETQYF. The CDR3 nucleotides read TGCGCCAGCAGTAGGGGTACACAAGAGACCCAGTACTTC.

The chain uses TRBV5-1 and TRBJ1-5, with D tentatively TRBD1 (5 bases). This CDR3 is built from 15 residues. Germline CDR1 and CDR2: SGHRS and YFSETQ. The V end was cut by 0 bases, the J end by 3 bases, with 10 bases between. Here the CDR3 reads CASSLAGHNNQPQHF. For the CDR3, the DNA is TGCGCCAGCAGCTTGGCCGGACATAACAATCAGCCCCAGCATTTT.

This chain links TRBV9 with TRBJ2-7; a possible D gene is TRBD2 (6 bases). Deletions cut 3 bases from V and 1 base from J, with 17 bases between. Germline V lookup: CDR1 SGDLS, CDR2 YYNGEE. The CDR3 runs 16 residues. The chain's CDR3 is CASSEGPGLHSYEQYF. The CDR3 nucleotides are TGTGCCAGCAGCGAGGGTCCGGGACTCCATTCCTACGAGCAGTACTTC.

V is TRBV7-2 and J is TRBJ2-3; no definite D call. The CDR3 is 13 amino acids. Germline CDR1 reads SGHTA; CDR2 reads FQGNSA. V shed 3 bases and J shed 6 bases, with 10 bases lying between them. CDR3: CASSLPGLDTQYF. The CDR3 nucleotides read TGTGCCAGCAGCTTGCCGGGTCTGGATACGCAGTATTTT.

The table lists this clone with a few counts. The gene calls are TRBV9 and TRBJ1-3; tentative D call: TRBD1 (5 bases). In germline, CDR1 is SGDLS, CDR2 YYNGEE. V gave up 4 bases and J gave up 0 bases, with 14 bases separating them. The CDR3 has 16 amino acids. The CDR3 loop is CASSTNSGYSGNTIYF. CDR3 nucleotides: TGTGCCAGCAGCACCAATTCAGGGTACTCTGGAAACACCATATATTTT.

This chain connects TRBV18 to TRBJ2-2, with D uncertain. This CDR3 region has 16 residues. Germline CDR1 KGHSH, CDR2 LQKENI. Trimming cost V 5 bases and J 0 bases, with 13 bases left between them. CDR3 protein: CASSAQEVANTGELFF. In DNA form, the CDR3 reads TGTGCCAGCTCAGCCCAAGAGGTCGCGAACACCGGGGAGCTGTTTTTT.

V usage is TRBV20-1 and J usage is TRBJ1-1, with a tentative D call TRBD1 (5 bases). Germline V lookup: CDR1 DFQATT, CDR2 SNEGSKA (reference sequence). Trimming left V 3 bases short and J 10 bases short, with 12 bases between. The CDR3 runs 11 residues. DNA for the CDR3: TGCAGTGCTAGTGAGGATAGGGGAGCTTTCTTT. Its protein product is CSASEDRGAFF.

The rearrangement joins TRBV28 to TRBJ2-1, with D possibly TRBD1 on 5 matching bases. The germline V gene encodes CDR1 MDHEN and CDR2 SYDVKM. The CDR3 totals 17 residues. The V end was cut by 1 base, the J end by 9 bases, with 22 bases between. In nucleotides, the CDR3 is TGTGCCAGCAGTTTATTCTATGGTGGGGCAGGGTCGAGTGAGCAGTTCTTC. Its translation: CASSLFYGGAGSSEQFF.

CDR3 coding DNA: TGTGCCAGCAGCTTAGATGAGGGAGATACGCAGTATTTT. It is translated as CASSLDEGDTQYF. The chain recombines TRBV7-2 with TRBJ2-3; TRBD2 is a possible D gene (5 bases). CDR1 is SGHTA, CDR2 FQGNSA, per germline. The CDR3 spans 13 residues. The ends were cut back, 1 base at V and 5 bases at J, with 7 bases in the middle.

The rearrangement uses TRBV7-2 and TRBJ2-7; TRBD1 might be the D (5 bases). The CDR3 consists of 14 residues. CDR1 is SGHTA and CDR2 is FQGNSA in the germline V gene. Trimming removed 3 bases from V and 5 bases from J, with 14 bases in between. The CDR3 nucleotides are TGTGCCAGCAGCTTTTTACCCCAGGGCCACGAGCAGTACTTC. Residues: CASSFLPQGHEQYF.

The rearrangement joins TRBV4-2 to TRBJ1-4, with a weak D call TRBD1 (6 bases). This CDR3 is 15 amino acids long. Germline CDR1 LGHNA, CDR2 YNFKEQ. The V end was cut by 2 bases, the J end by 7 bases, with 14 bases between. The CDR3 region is CASSQQGTSGEKLFF. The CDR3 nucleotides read TGTGCCAGCAGCCAACAGGGGACCTCGGGTGAAAAACTGTTTTTT.

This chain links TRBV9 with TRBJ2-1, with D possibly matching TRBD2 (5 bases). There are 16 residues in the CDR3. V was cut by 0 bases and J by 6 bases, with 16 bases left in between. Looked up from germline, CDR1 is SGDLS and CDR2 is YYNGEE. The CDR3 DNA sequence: TGTGCCAGCAGCGTAGAAGAGCGGCGAGTTCCCAATGAGCAGTTCTTC. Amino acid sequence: CASSVEERRVPNEQFF.

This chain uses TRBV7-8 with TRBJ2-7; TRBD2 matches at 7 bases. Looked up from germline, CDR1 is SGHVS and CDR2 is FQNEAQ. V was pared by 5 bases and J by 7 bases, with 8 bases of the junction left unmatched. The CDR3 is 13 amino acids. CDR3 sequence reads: CASSITTSREQYF. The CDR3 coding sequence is TGTGCCAGCAGCATAACGACTAGCAGGGAGCAGTACTTC.